The 14 T cell receptor beta chains reported below all come from one sample, sequenced in a study of blood T cell repertoires in COVID-19. Produced via immunoSEQ multiplex PCR; TCRdb's table is partial and in-frame only. Seen here are approximately 45,000 clones, 80% to 90% observed once, and the top ten hold around 3%. Sequencing was carried out using peripheral blood. These receptors all come from an elderly woman with acute or convalescent COVID-19.

V is TRBV24-1 and J is TRBJ2-2, with TRBD2 as a possible D gene (6 bases). This CDR3 is built from 13 residues. Germline V gene lookup returns CDR1 KGHDR and CDR2 SFDVKD. Trimming cost V 9 bases and J 2 bases, with 9 bases left between them. The CDR3 coding sequence is TGTGCCACCGGGGGGACTAACACCGGGGAGCTGTTTTTT. This translates into CATGGTNTGELFF.

The J gene is TRBJ2-7, the V gene TRBV6-5, with D possibly being TRBD2 (5 bases). The CDR3 is made up of 13 amino acids. V shed 4 bases and J shed 3 bases, with 10 bases lying between them. CDR1 is MNHEY and CDR2 is SVGAGI in the germline V gene. In DNA form, the CDR3 reads TGTGCCAGCAGTTTCGGGGAAGGCTACGAGCAGTACTTC. It specifies CASSFGEGYEQYF.

The chain is built from TRBV19 and TRBJ1-1; 8 bases are a match to TRBD1. The junction had 7 bases not matched to a gene; V was cut back by 8 bases and J by 5 bases. CDR3 length: 13 amino acids. Germline V CDR1 and CDR2: LNHDA, SQIVND (reference sequence). Here the CDR3 reads CASHQGARTEAFF. As DNA, the CDR3 is TGTGCCAGTCATCAGGGGGCGAGGACTGAAGCTTTCTTT.

The rearrangement joins TRBV30 to TRBJ1-3; weak D call: TRBD1 (5 bases). The V gene lost 0 bases and the J gene lost 4 bases, with 13 bases spanning the gap. Germline assignment: CDR1 GTSNPN and CDR2 SVGIG (reference sequence). The length of the CDR3 is 15 residues. The CDR3 sequence is CAWSVSGAGGNTIYF. Written as DNA, the CDR3 is TGTGCCTGGAGTGTATCTGGGGCGGGAGGAAACACCATATATTTT.

The V and J genes are TRBV19 and TRBJ2-4, with D possibly TRBD1 on 6 matching bases. With 1 base removed from V and 5 bases from J, the gap between germline ends came to 6 bases. Germline V gene data show CDR1 as LNHDA and CDR2 as SQIVND (reference sequence). The CDR3 sequence is 13 residues long. CDR3 sequence reads: CASSIGQENIQYF. The DNA of the CDR3 is TGTGCCAGTAGTATAGGACAGGAAAACATTCAGTACTTC.

Concerning this clone: The junction and the germline gene differ at one end; a read error may be behind it. The V gene is TRBV5-1, the J gene TRBJ1-5; the match to TRBD1 covers 8 bases. CDR1 and CDR2 (germline): SGHRS, YFSETQ. This CDR3 has 12 residues. The CDR3 loop reads CASSLEGQAWDF. The CDR3 DNA is TGCGCCAGCAGCTTGGAGGGACAGGCCTGGGATTTT.

This clone was recorded a few times. As DNA, the CDR3 is TGTGCCAGCACCCCGGGACAGGGGGCTTCCGGGGAGCTGTTTTTT. Encoded protein: CASTPGQGASGELFF. The chain combines TRBV2 with TRBJ2-2, with TRBD1 matching over 12 bases. CDR1 and CDR2 from the germline V gene are SNHLY and FYNNEI. The ends lost 7 bases at V and 6 bases at J; junction bases unmatched: 6. This CDR3 comprises 15 residues.

This clone has just one count. The chain has TRBV20-1 and TRBJ1-6; D is uncertain. V was pared by 3 bases and J by 5 bases, with 14 bases between. The CDR3 is 15 amino acids. Germline V gene lookup returns CDR1 DFQATT and CDR2 SNEGSKA (reference sequence). This CDR3 reads CSASPGVVDNSPLHF. The CDR3 DNA reads TGCAGTGCTAGTCCCGGGGTGGTGGATAATTCACCCCTCCACTTT.

The genes are TRBV7-2 and TRBJ2-1; TRBD2 matches 12 bases. This CDR3 is built from 16 residues. The germline V gene encodes CDR1 SGHTA and CDR2 FQGNSA. Trimming at V came to 5 bases and at J to 9 bases, leaving 11 bases not matched to a gene. DNA for the CDR3: TGTGCCAGCAGCCCTTTGACTAGCGGGGGAGGAGCTGAGCAGTTCTTC. Its protein is CASSPLTSGGGAEQFF.

The chain uses TRBV6-5 and TRBJ1-2; D call uncertain. CDR1 is MNHEY and CDR2 is SVGAGI in the germline V gene. Between the trimmed V and J ends, which lost 7 bases and 4 bases, there was a span of 19 bases. The CDR3 is 15 residues long. As DNA, the CDR3 is TGTGCCAGCATCCGAATGAGTGAGGAGGGCTATGGCTACACCTTC. Amino acid sequence: CASIRMSEEGYGYTF.

The chain is built from TRBV5-6 and TRBJ2-5; D is ambiguous. Trimming pared 1 base from V and 0 bases from J, leaving 13 bases between. The CDR3 is made up of 16 amino acids. CDR1 SGHDT and CDR2 YYEEEE come from the germline V gene. The CDR3 protein is CASSLRGTSYQETQYF. The CDR3 nucleotides read TGTGCCAGCAGCTTGAGAGGAACCTCGTACCAAGAGACCCAGTACTTC.

The chain has TRBV2 and TRBJ2-1; 11 positions match TRBD2. Unmatched junction bases numbered 2, after V lost 4 bases and J lost 6 bases. This CDR3 region has 14 residues. Germline V gives CDR1 SNHLY, CDR2 FYNNEI. The CDR3 sequence is CASSASGGTNEQFF. The CDR3 DNA sequence: TGTGCCAGCAGTGCTAGCGGGGGGACCAATGAGCAGTTCTTC.

This clone was seen only a few times. This rearrangement joins TRBV19 to TRBJ2-7; possible D gene TRBD2, 5 bases. The V end lost 1 base, the J end lost 6 bases, and 10 bases lay between the germline ends. Looked up from germline, CDR1 is LNHDA and CDR2 is SQIVND (reference sequence). This CDR3 region has 13 residues. The CDR3, as DNA: TGTGCCAGTAGTATAGTGGACTCGGGCGAGCAGTACTTC. This gives the protein CASSIVDSGEQYF.

The chain employs TRBV7-9 and TRBJ2-5; D perhaps matches TRBD2 (5 bases). CDR3 length: 15 amino acids. Germline CDR1 SEHNR, CDR2 FQNEAQ (reference sequence). V dropped 5 bases and J dropped 0 bases, with 13 bases sitting between them. The CDR3 sequence is CASSRLTQYQETQYF. The CDR3 DNA follows: TGTGCCAGCAGCCGACTAACTCAGTACCAAGAGACCCAGTACTTC.